The 5 T cell receptor beta chains below all came from one sample that was sequenced in a study of blood T cell repertoires in COVID-19 (dated by TCRdb to between 2020 and 2021). Library preparation used the immunoSEQ multiplex PCR assay. The source is immuneACCESS, and TCRdb retained only in-frame sequences with V and J called. Part of the clones is not carried over; for the studies checked, unresolved V genes explain less than half of this, and the remainder is unexplained. The table for this sample lists about 240,000 clones; 65% to 90% of them were counted only once. In total, the top ten clones hold approximately 5.1% of the sample. Sequencing was performed on peripheral blood. The receptor source for this set is a man between 50 and 59 years old with COVID-19, enrolled during active disease.

The chain has TRBV5-4 and TRBJ2-1, with D hard to call. The V gene's germline CDR1 is SGHNT and CDR2 YYREEE (reference sequence). Trimming left V 3 bases short and J 2 bases short, with 15 bases between. The CDR3 consists of 16 residues. CDR3 residues: CASSYTDIFTYNEQFF. DNA for the CDR3: TGTGCCAGCAGCTATACCGACATATTCACCTACAATGAGCAGTTCTTC.

The chain links TRBV5-5 to TRBJ1-2; TRBD1 matches 8 bases. Trimming took 4 bases from V and 3 from J; bases not matched to a gene: 5. Germline lookup yields CDR1 SGHKS and CDR2 YYEKEE (reference sequence). There are 14 residues in the CDR3. CDR3 protein: CASSLTQGDYGYTF. CDR3 sequence (DNA): TGTGCCAGCAGCCTAACACAGGGGGACTATGGCTACACCTTC.

This clone was seen more than once but under ten times. V is TRBV6-2 or TRBV6-3 and J is TRBJ1-6; 7 nucleotides agree with TRBD1. The germline gives CDR1 MNHEY, CDR2 SVGEGT. V lost 5 bases, J lost 10 bases, and 8 bases stayed unmatched. CDR3 length: 14 amino acids. CDR3: CASSPDRVRSPLHF. The CDR3 nucleotides are TGTGCCAGCAGTCCCGACAGGGTACGGTCACCCCTCCACTTT.

The sample holds a few counts of this clone. V gene TRBV29-1 combines with J gene TRBJ1-2; 11 bases align to TRBD1. CDR1 and CDR2 from the germline V gene are SQVTM and ANQGSEA. V dropped 4 bases and J dropped 7; count of bases not matched to a gene: 17. This CDR3 is 17 amino acids long. The chain's CDR3 is CSVGDRDRGFTGGGYTF. The CDR3 nucleotides read TGCAGCGTTGGAGACCGGGACAGGGGGTTTACTGGGGGTGGCTACACCTTC. Full variable domain (rest looked up from reference TRBV29-1 and TRBJ1-2): SAVISQKPSRDICQRGTSLTIQCQVDSQVTMMFWYRQQPGQSLTLIATANQGSEATYESGFVIDKFPISRPNLTFSTLTVSNMSPEDSSIYLCSVGDRDRGFTGGGYTFGSGTRLTVV.

This chain links TRBV7-8 with TRBJ2-1; D not certain. CDR1 and CDR2 (germline): SGHVS, FQNEAQ. The CDR3 is 12 residues long. V lost 5 bases and J lost 9, with 11 bases in between. In nucleotides, the CDR3 is TGTGCCAGCAGCCCAATAGCTGGTGAGCAGTTCTTC. Its protein product is CASSPIAGEQFF.